The 15 T cell receptor beta chains given below trace back to one sample, sequenced in a study of response to subunit inactivated influenza vaccine. In TCRdb, the RT-PCR reads were re-called with MiXCR into one record per CDR3 protein. The sample lists about 480,000 distinct CDR3 sequences; approximately 11% were seen once. The source was PBMCs from blood, collected around seven weeks after vaccination. These receptors were obtained from a man in his fifties who received an inactivated influenza vaccine.

A word on this clonotype: Compared with germline, one end of the junction differs, possibly owing to a read error. The chain employs TRBV12-3 or TRBV12-4 and TRBJ2-5; D is unclear. The CDR3 extends over 11 amino acids. The CDR3 is CASGFRETQYF. CDR3 in DNA: TGTGCCAGCGGTTTTCGAGAGACCCAGTACTTC.

This clonotype was counted only a few times. V and J are TRBV12-3 or TRBV12-4 and TRBJ2-3; D call uncertain. The CDR3 contains 16 residues. Deletions cut 2 bases from V and 4 bases from J, with 16 bases between. CDR3: CASSLRLGADPDTQYF. CDR3 in DNA: TGTGCCAGCAGTTTACGTCTAGGAGCAGACCCAGATACGCAGTATTTT.

This clonotype was counted only a few times. V gene TRBV4-2 combines with J gene TRBJ2-7; 8 bases are shared with TRBD1. CDR3 length: 15 amino acids. Germline-derived CDR1 and CDR2 are LGHNA and YNFKEQ. V was pared by 3 bases and J by 2 bases, with 6 bases of the junction left unmatched. CDR3 nucleotide sequence: TGTGCCAGCAGCCAGGACCGGACAGGGCCCTACGAGCAGTACTTC. Its translation: CASSQDRTGPYEQYF.

The chain's CDR3 is CASSPPDRSSYEQYF. In DNA, the CDR3 is TGTGCCAGCTCACCACCGGACAGGAGCTCCTACGAGCAGTACTTC. This chain connects TRBV18 to TRBJ2-7; 7 bases line up with TRBD1. V shed 0 bases and J 0 bases; nucleotides not matched to a gene: 2. This CDR3 contains 15 residues. Germline V gives CDR1 KGHSH, CDR2 LQKENI.

This chain joins TRBV5-1 and TRBJ2-7; TRBD1 or TRBD2 may be the D gene (5 bases each). The CDR3 loop spans 13 amino acids. V dropped 4 bases and J dropped 6 bases, with 14 bases sitting between them. Germline V gene data show CDR1 as SGHRS and CDR2 as YFSETQ. CDR3 in amino acids: CASSRMSGTEQYF. CDR3 nucleotide sequence: TGCGCCAGCAGCCGAATGTCAGGGACCGAGCAGTACTTC. Full variable domain (remainder filled in from reference TRBV5-1 and TRBJ2-7): KAGVTQTPRYLIKTRGQQVTLSCSPISGHRSVSWYQQTPGQGLQFLFEYFSETQRNKGNFPGRFSGRQFSNSRSEMNVSTLELGDSALYLCASSRMSGTEQYFGPGTRLTVT.

V gene TRBV24-1 combines with J gene TRBJ2-1; D remains ambiguous. Germline V gives CDR1 KGHDR, CDR2 SFDVKD. The CDR3 has 14 amino acids. V was trimmed by 3 bases and J by 1 base, leaving 6 bases between them. This CDR3 reads CATSDPWSYNEQFF. The CDR3 DNA reads as TGTGCCACCAGTGATCCTTGGTCCTACAATGAGCAGTTCTTC.

V usage is TRBV5-1 and J usage is TRBJ2-5; possibly TRBD1 for D (6 bases). Germline CDR1 and CDR2: SGHRS and YFSETQ. The CDR3 length is 16 residues. Trimming took off 0 bases at V and 5 bases at J, with 17 bases between the two ends. CDR3 bases: TGCGCCAGCAGCTTGGGGGGACAAGGGCGGTCGGAGACCCAGTACTTC. This codes for CASSLGGQGRSETQYF.

The chain has TRBV19 and TRBJ2-7, with D perhaps TRBD2 (6 bases). Germline-derived CDR1 and CDR2 are LNHDA and SQIVND (reference sequence). This CDR3 is 14 amino acids long. Trimming left V 4 bases short and J 4 bases short, with 14 bases between. CDR3 bases: TGTGCCAGTAGTACTTCCGGGCGGGGTTACGAGCAGTACTTC. Encoded protein: CASSTSGRGYEQYF. Full variable domain (missing parts from reference TRBV19 and TRBJ2-7): DGGITQSPKYLFRKEGQNVTLSCEQNLNHDAMYWYRQDPGQGLRLIYYSQIVNDFQKGDIAEGYSVSREKKESFPLTVTSAQKNPTAFYLCASSTSGRGYEQYFGPGTRLTVT.

This clonotype was observed a handful of times. The V and J genes are TRBV7-2 and TRBJ2-5; 12 bases align to TRBD2. The CDR3 has 17 residues. The V segment lost 1 base and the J segment 5 bases; nucleotides outside the gene matches: 8. CDR1 is SGHTA and CDR2 is FQGNSA in the germline V gene. CDR3 DNA: TGTGCCAGCAGCTTAGGGCTAGCGGGGGGGCCGAGGGAGACCCAGTACTTC. Amino acid sequence: CASSLGLAGGPRETQYF. The full variable domain, its missing parts supplied by reference TRBV7-2 and TRBJ2-5, is GAGVSQSPSNKVTEKGKDVELRCDPISGHTALYWYRQSLGQGLEFLIYFQGNSAPDKSGLPSDRFSAERTGGSVSTLTIQRTQQEDSAVYLCASSLGLAGGPRETQYFGPGTRLLVL.

The gene calls are TRBV10-3 and TRBJ1-2; D gene ambiguous. The CDR3 extends over 13 amino acids. Trimming took 5 bases from V and 1 from J, leaving 8 bases between them. CDR1 is ENHRY and CDR2 is SYGVKD in the germline V gene. The CDR3 spells CAISPDVNYGYTF. The CDR3 DNA follows: TGTGCCATCAGTCCGGACGTTAACTATGGCTACACCTTC.

The genes are TRBV11-2 and TRBJ2-2; TRBD1 might be the D (6 bases). Trimming took 7 bases from V and 5 from J, leaving 17 bases between them. Germline V gene data show CDR1 as SGHAT and CDR2 as FQNNGV. This CDR3 is built from 15 residues. The CDR3 here is CASTSRGIETGELFF. CDR3 DNA sequence: TGTGCCAGCACCTCAAGGGGGATCGAGACCGGGGAGCTGTTTTTT.

The table lists this clonotype with a few counts. CDR3 sequence: CASSSRWGYSSSYNEQFF. In DNA, the CDR3 is TGTGCCAGCAGTTCAAGGTGGGGTTACTCAAGCTCCTACAATGAGCAGTTCTTC. The rearrangement uses TRBV28 and TRBJ2-1; D gene unclear. Per the germline V gene, CDR1 is MDHEN and CDR2 is SYDVKM. There are 18 residues in the CDR3. Trimming stripped 4 bases from V and 0 bases from J, with 19 bases between.

This clonotype was observed a few times. This chain links TRBV9 with TRBJ2-1, with D perhaps TRBD2 (6 bases). The V gene lost 6 bases and the J gene lost 2 bases, with 18 bases spanning the gap. Germline V gene sequence: CDR1 SGDLS, CDR2 YYNGEE. This CDR3 contains 16 residues. In nucleotides, the CDR3 is TGTGCCAGCACCCCCCAGGAGGGGAGGACCTACAATGAGCAGTTCTTC. Encoded protein: CASTPQEGRTYNEQFF. The full variable domain, rest sourced from reference TRBV9 and TRBJ2-1, is DSGVTQTPKHLITATGQRVTLRCSPRSGDLSVYWYQQSLDQGLQFLIQYYNGEERAKGNILERFSAQQFPDLHSELNLSSLELGDSALYFCASTPQEGRTYNEQFFGPGTRLTVL.

In this sample, this clonotype turned up many times. The rearrangement links TRBV7-2 to TRBJ1-1; possible D gene TRBD1, 6 bases. Germline V gene data show CDR1 as SGHTA and CDR2 as FQGNSA. This CDR3 has 15 amino acids. The V gene lost 5 bases and the J gene lost 0 bases, with 13 bases spanning the gap. The CDR3 here is CASSHADRLNTEAFF. In DNA form, the CDR3 reads TGTGCCAGCAGCCATGCGGACAGACTGAACACTGAAGCTTTCTTT. The full variable domain, in which reference TRBV7-2 and TRBJ1-1 provide the parts outside the CDR3, is GAGVSQSPSNKVTEKGKDVELRCDPISGHTALYWYRQSLGQGLEFLIYFQGNSAPDKSGLPSDRFSAERTGGSVSTLTIQRTQQEDSAVYLCASSHADRLNTEAFFGQGTRLTVV.

This clonotype was detected a few times. V and J are TRBV2 and TRBJ2-7, with 7 bases that match TRBD1. The trim removed 4 bases at V and 1 base at J, leaving 4 bases unmatched. CDR3 size: 14 residues. The germline V gene encodes CDR1 SNHLY and CDR2 FYNNEI. The CDR3 protein is CASSVGQASYEQYF. The DNA for the CDR3 is TGTGCCAGCAGTGTCGGACAGGCGTCCTACGAGCAGTACTTC.